The 25 T cell receptor beta chains in this list originate from one sample, sequenced in a study of blood T cell repertoires in COVID-19. Sequencing was performed with immunoSEQ multiplex PCR; in TCRdb, only in-frame clones are kept and a portion is missing. This repertoire shows 100,000 to 150,000 clones, approximately 85% found once; its top ten account for approximately 6.6%. The specimen was peripheral blood. Every receptor here comes from a man aged 80 or over with active or convalescent COVID-19.

The V call is TRBV10-3, the J call TRBJ2-2; D not certain. The CDR3 has 13 amino acids. CDR1 and CDR2 (germline): ENHRY, SYGVKD. Trimming removed 10 bases at V and 4 bases at J, with 13 bases between. The CDR3 DNA reads TGTGCCACCTCAACCGGAGTCACCGGGGAGCTGTTTTTT. This encodes CATSTGVTGELFF.

In its sample, this clone was seen a few times. This chain joins TRBV6-2 or TRBV6-3 and TRBJ2-2; possibly TRBD1 for D (6 bases). This CDR3 comprises 18 residues. Trimming stripped 0 bases from V and 4 bases from J, with 18 bases between. Germline loops: CDR1 MNHEY, CDR2 SVGEGT. This CDR3 is CASSYSWTDETITGELFF. CDR3 coding DNA: TGTGCCAGCAGTTACTCATGGACAGATGAGACTATCACCGGGGAGCTGTTTTTT.

The chain couples TRBV12-5 to TRBJ1-3, with unresolved D. Trimming stripped 0 bases from V and 0 bases from J, with 6 bases between. The CDR3 consists of 15 residues. The germline V gene has CDR1 LGHNT and CDR2 FRNRAP. In DNA form, the CDR3 reads TGTGCTAGTGGTTTGGTCGCGTTCTCTGGAAACACCATATATTTT. This translates into CASGLVAFSGNTIYF.

The chain combines TRBV30 with TRBJ2-2, with D perhaps matching TRBD2 (6 bases). The V gene lost 7 bases and the J gene lost 4 bases, with 13 bases spanning the gap. Germline V gene lookup returns CDR1 GTSNPN and CDR2 SVGIG (reference sequence). The CDR3 sequence is 13 residues long. This CDR3 is CALQVGGTGELFF. The CDR3 DNA reads TGTGCCTTACAGGTCGGGGGCACCGGGGAGCTGTTTTTT.

The V call is TRBV3-1 (or the pseudogene TRBV3-2), the J call TRBJ2-3, with 10 nucleotides matching TRBD2. CDR1 and CDR2 (germline): LGHDT, YNNKEL (reference sequence). The CDR3 has 16 amino acids. The junction had 4 bases not matched to a gene; V was cut back by 4 bases and J by 0 bases. DNA of the CDR3: TGTGCCAGCAGCCTCGGACTAGCGGCTAGCACAGATACGCAGTATTTT. As protein: CASSLGLAASTDTQYF.

This chain links TRBV7-2 with TRBJ2-3; a weak D match, TRBD1 (5 bases). This CDR3 is 16 amino acids long. V lost 5 bases to trimming and J lost 3 bases, with 18 bases between them. Germline V gene lookup returns CDR1 SGHTA and CDR2 FQGNSA. In DNA form, the CDR3 reads TGTGCCAGCAGCACCGGACACCTCTGGGCGACAGATACGCAGTATTTT. Translating gives CASSTGHLWATDTQYF.

Only a few counts were recorded for this clone. This chain joins TRBV7-3 and TRBJ1-1; D may be TRBD1 (5 bases). V was cut by 5 bases and J by 5 bases, with 15 bases left in between. There are 14 residues in the CDR3. Germline CDR1 is SGHTA and CDR2 is FQGTGA. The CDR3 nucleotides are TGTGCCAGCAGCCACTCTGGGGGGGAAACTGAAGCTTTCTTT. This sequence encodes CASSHSGGETEAFF.

As concerns this clone: The junction shows a germline mismatch at one end, possibly a read error. The genes are TRBV7-9 and TRBJ2-7, with 9 nucleotides matching TRBD2. The V gene's germline CDR1 is SEHNR and CDR2 FQNEAQ (reference sequence). This CDR3 region has 12 residues. Here the CDR3 reads CASSNTPGTSSF. In nucleotides, the CDR3 is TGTGCCAGCAGCAACACGCCCGGGACTAGCAGCTTC.

V gene TRBV4-1 combines with J gene TRBJ1-5, with D maybe TRBD1 (6 bases). The germline V and J ends were trimmed by 0 bases and 0 bases, with 15 bases remaining between them. CDR3 size: 18 residues. Germline loops: CDR1 MGHRA, CDR2 YSYEKL. The CDR3 protein is CASSQDMAGAYSNQPQHF. CDR3 bases: TGCGCCAGCAGCCAAGATATGGCAGGGGCCTATAGCAATCAGCCCCAGCATTTT.

This chain connects TRBV3-1 (or the pseudogene TRBV3-2) to TRBJ2-3, with 10 bases matching TRBD1. The V gene end was trimmed by 0 bases and the J gene end by 1 base; junction bases not matched to a gene: 4. The CDR3 has 17 amino acids. Germline V gene lookup returns CDR1 LGHDT and CDR2 YNNKEL (reference sequence). The CDR3 DNA reads as TGTGCCAGCAGCCAAGACGCCGGGACAGGGGGCACAGATACGCAGTATTTT. Translation gives CASSQDAGTGGTDTQYF.

CDR3 bases: TGTGCCACCAGCAGAGTGTCCCGGGATGGGGCCAACGTCCTGACTTTC. Encoded protein: CATSRVSRDGANVLTF. The V gene is TRBV15, the J gene TRBJ2-6; possible D gene TRBD2, 5 bases. V lost 1 base and J lost 3, with 10 bases in between. The length of the CDR3 is 16 residues. Germline V gene lookup returns CDR1 LNHNV and CDR2 YYDKDF (reference sequence).

This chain's CDR3 is CAWSVRVRPGTSGWEDQPQHF. CDR3 in DNA: TGTGCCTGGAGTGTAAGAGTTCGTCCAGGGACTAGTGGTTGGGAAGATCAGCCCCAGCATTTT. The rearrangement uses TRBV30 and TRBJ1-5, with a possible D match to TRBD1 (5 bases). Trimming shortened V by 0 bases and J by 5 bases, and 32 bases separated the two germline ends. Germline V CDR1 and CDR2: GTSNPN, SVGIG (reference sequence). The CDR3 has 21 amino acids.

The chain carries TRBV28 and TRBJ2-1, with 10 bases lining up with TRBD2. CDR1 and CDR2 from the germline V gene are MDHEN and SYDVKM. V shed 6 bases and J 4 bases; nucleotides not matched to a gene: 9. The CDR3 runs to 16 residues. CDR3 coding DNA: TGTGCCAGCAGCCCCCATCTAGCGGGGGCATACAATGAGCAGTTCTTC. As protein: CASSPHLAGAYNEQFF.

The chain joins TRBV7-2 to TRBJ1-1; D is unresolved. Per the germline V gene, CDR1 is SGHTA and CDR2 is FQGNSA. The V end was cut by 2 bases, the J end by 1 base, with 8 bases between. The CDR3 extends over 14 amino acids. This chain's CDR3 is CASSLFRENTEAFF. CDR3 coding DNA: TGTGCCAGCAGCTTATTCCGGGAGAACACTGAAGCTTTCTTT.

The chain has TRBV6-2 or TRBV6-3 and TRBJ1-6; TRBD1 matches at 8 bases. From germline, CDR1 is MNHEY and CDR2 SVGEGT. This CDR3 has 15 residues. The V segment lost 5 bases and the J segment 4 bases; nucleotides outside the gene matches: 4. The DNA of the CDR3 is TGTGCCAGCAGTGACACAGGGGGTTATAATTCACCCCTCCACTTT. Amino acid sequence: CASSDTGGYNSPLHF.

The genes are TRBV6-6 and TRBJ1-4, with a possible D match to TRBD1 (6 bases). The V gene lost 6 bases and the J gene lost 4 bases, with 9 bases spanning the gap. The CDR3 consists of 13 residues. CDR1 and CDR2 (germline): MNHNY, SVGAGI (reference sequence). The CDR3 is CASRPGVNEKLFF. CDR3 sequence (DNA): TGTGCCAGCAGACCAGGGGTTAATGAAAAACTGTTTTTT.

The chain recombines TRBV24-1 with TRBJ1-2; 8 nucleotides agree with TRBD1. Germline values: CDR1 KGHDR, CDR2 SFDVKD. This CDR3 has 13 amino acids. Trimming at V came to 5 bases and at J to 4 bases, leaving 2 bases not matched to a gene. The DNA for the CDR3 is TGTGCCACCAGTGCGGGGACAGGCTATGGCTACACCTTC. This sequence encodes CATSAGTGYGYTF.

The rearrangement joins TRBV5-1 to TRBJ2-2; 9 bases fit TRBD1. Germline CDR1 reads SGHRS; CDR2 reads YFSETQ. The CDR3 runs 17 residues. V shed 0 bases and J 5 bases; nucleotides not matched to a gene: 8. CDR3 in DNA: TGCGCCAGCAGCTTGGGATTACAGGGGGCTTCTACCGGGGAGCTGTTTTTT. Protein product: CASSLGLQGASTGELFF.

The chain combines TRBV9 with TRBJ2-7; 9 bases match TRBD1. Germline CDR1 SGDLS, CDR2 YYNGEE. The CDR3 consists of 17 residues. Trimming took 4 bases from V and 3 from J; bases not matched to a gene: 14. The CDR3 here is CASSPYSPGQGFYEQYF. DNA of the CDR3: TGTGCCAGCAGCCCCTACAGCCCGGGACAGGGATTCTACGAGCAGTACTTC.

This chain joins TRBV4-1 and TRBJ2-4, with D possibly matching TRBD2 (7 bases). Germline V gives CDR1 MGHRA, CDR2 YSYEKL. Trimming pared 0 bases from V and 7 bases from J, leaving 16 bases between. The CDR3 length is 16 residues. Here the CDR3 DNA reads TGCGCCAGCAGCCAAGATGGGGGGGGGCCTTGGAACATTCAGTACTTC. It is translated as CASSQDGGGPWNIQYF.

The DNA of the CDR3 is TGCGCCAGCAGCCAAGTTATTATAGGTCGGGTAAACACTGAAGCTTTCTTT. It translates to CASSQVIIGRVNTEAFF. V and J are TRBV4-1 and TRBJ1-1; D gene unclear. Germline V CDR1 and CDR2: MGHRA, YSYEKL. The CDR3 loop spans 17 amino acids. V was trimmed by 1 base and J by 2 bases, leaving 17 bases between them.

The chain carries TRBV28 and TRBJ1-1, with a possible D match to TRBD1 (5 bases). Looked up from germline, CDR1 is MDHEN and CDR2 is SYDVKM. The CDR3 is 14 amino acids. Trimming stripped 2 bases from V and 9 bases from J, with 16 bases between. CDR3 coding DNA: TGTGCCAGCAGTTTAGGTGGACAAAATAAAAAAGCTTTCTTT. As protein: CASSLGGQNKKAFF.

This clone was seen only a few times. V and J are TRBV28 and TRBJ1-2; D not resolved. Trimming took 2 bases from V and 3 from J, leaving 10 bases between them. The CDR3 runs 14 residues. CDR1 and CDR2 (germline): MDHEN, SYDVKM. The CDR3: CASSLVPQDYGYTF. In DNA form, the CDR3 reads TGTGCCAGCAGTTTAGTGCCCCAGGACTATGGCTACACCTTC.

The chain combines TRBV5-1 with TRBJ2-7; 8 bases agree with TRBD1. This CDR3 is 13 amino acids long. CDR1 is SGHRS, CDR2 YFSETQ, per germline. Trimming at V came to 4 bases and at J to 7 bases, leaving 7 bases not matched to a gene. CDR3 in DNA: TGCGCCAGCAGCCCCGGACAGGGTTGGGAGCAGTACTTC. Amino acids: CASSPGQGWEQYF.

The chain is built from TRBV18 and TRBJ2-3; D uncertain. The CDR3 sequence is 14 residues long. Trimming pared 4 bases from V and 4 bases from J, leaving 12 bases between. CDR1 KGHSH and CDR2 LQKENI come from the germline V gene. The CDR3 DNA follows: TGTGCCAGCTCACTGGGCAGGCGCGCAGATACGCAGTATTTT. The encoded protein is CASSLGRRADTQYF.